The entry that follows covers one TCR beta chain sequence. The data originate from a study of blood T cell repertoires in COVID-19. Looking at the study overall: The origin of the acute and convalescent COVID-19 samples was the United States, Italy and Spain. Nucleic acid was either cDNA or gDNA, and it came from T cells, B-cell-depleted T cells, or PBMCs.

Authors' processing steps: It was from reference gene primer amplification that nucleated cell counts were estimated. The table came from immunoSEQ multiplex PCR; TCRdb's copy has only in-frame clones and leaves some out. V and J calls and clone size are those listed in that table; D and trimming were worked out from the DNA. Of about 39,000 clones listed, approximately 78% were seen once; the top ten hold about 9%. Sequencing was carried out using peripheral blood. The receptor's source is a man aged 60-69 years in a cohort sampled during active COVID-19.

CDR3 amino acids: CATSDAPGLAGAIQYF. The CDR3 nucleotides are TGTGCCACCAGTGACGCTCCGGGACTAGCGGGAGCTATTCAGTACTTC. The chain carries TRBV24-1 and TRBJ2-4; 14 nucleotides line up with TRBD2. V shed 4 bases, J shed 10 bases, and the junction held 8 bases outside the gene matches. From germline, CDR1 is KGHDR and CDR2 SFDVKD. The CDR3 has 16 residues.